This is a list of T cell receptor beta chains from one sample in a study of OX40 agonist ivuxolimab in advanced cancers. Assay used: immunoSEQ multiplex PCR; TCRdb lists only in-frame clones, some missing. The data hold about 81,000 clones, with approximately 85% observed a single time. Sequencing used CD4+ or CD8+ T cells sorted from blood, obtained in a trial of the OX40 agonist ivuxolimab. These TCRs come from an adult with an advanced solid tumor such as melanoma, head and neck, liver or kidney cancer. Each CDR3 is given with its conserved first and last residue.

V	J	CDR3
TRBV18	TRBJ1-2	CASSPLETRGYTF
TRBV4-1	TRBJ2-3	CASSHDEQGHTQYF
TRBV30	TRBJ2-7	CAWSVRRGGRSAYEQYF
TRBV7-3	TRBJ2-2	CASRLSGGPNTGELFF
TRBV19	TRBJ1-2	CASSIMGWWTPGYGYTF
TRBV25-1	TRBJ2-1	CASSEPRGGGYNEQFF
TRBV6-5	TRBJ1-1	CASSPPGHTEAFF
TRBV6-5	TRBJ1-4	CASSPRGRTEKLFF
TRBV23-1	TRBJ1-5	CASSLLQGLDQPQHF
TRBV27	TRBJ2-1	CASSSPKPGWRNEQFF
TRBV19	TRBJ1-2	CASSMAGTAVSSGGYTF
TRBV6-1	TRBJ1-5	CASSFKGAGNQPQHF
TRBV9	TRBJ1-3	CASSVTTGVAGNTIYF
TRBV4-1	TRBJ2-5	CASSQVSWPQETQYF
TRBV13	TRBJ1-6	CASSTRQGDSPLHF
TRBV14	TRBJ1-6	CASSQELNSPLHF
TRBV7-9	TRBJ1-5	CASSLAAANQPQHF
TRBV18	TRBJ2-7	CASSPFEGQNYEQYF
TRBV28	TRBJ1-2	CASSRGQGKGYTF
TRBV6-5	TRBJ1-5	CASSYSRGTDQHF
TRBV28	TRBJ2-3	CASNLIAGVGTDTQYF
TRBV28	TRBJ2-3	CASTRFRDTQYF
TRBV7-3	TRBJ2-5	CASSANVAGEETQYF
TRBV7-9	TRBJ1-2	CASSLDRRGGPGYTF
TRBV5-4	TRBJ2-5	CASSLAGAGETQYF
TRBV19	TRBJ1-2	CASSIDTAYGYTF
TRBV18	TRBJ2-3	CASSPPSGDTQYF
TRBV12-1	TRBJ1-1	CASSFRGVGTEAFF
TRBV5-8	TRBJ2-2	CASSWGDANTGELFF
TRBV5-5	TRBJ1-2	CASRRGTEPSEGYTF
TRBV7-2	TRBJ1-5	CASSLEGTRIQPQHF
TRBV7-3	TRBJ2-5	CASSPGLPYTYF
TRBV28	TRBJ1-3	CASGGGPLSGNTIYF
TRBV20-1	TRBJ2-5	CSASEDPQYF
TRBV18	TRBJ1-1	CASSPRGDRSTEAFF
TRBV30	TRBJ1-5	CAWSVQDYQPQHF
TRBV4-2	TRBJ2-3	CASSDGVRTDTQYF
TRBV18	TRBJ2-1	CASSWLEKRGSDEQFF
TRBV28	TRBJ2-5	CASSRSGGSETQYF
TRBV27	TRBJ2-5	CASSLSPQGGTQYF
TRBV5-1	TRBJ2-5	CASSLGSSLQETQYF
TRBV7-9	TRBJ1-1	CASSLVRSRGTEAFF
TRBV7-8	TRBJ1-5	CASSSNPQGTGQPQHF
TRBV7-9	TRBJ2-3	CASSPGTSGVTDTQYF
TRBV9	TRBJ2-2	CASSAQPGTGELFF
TRBV2	TRBJ2-1	CASSRGLAGAGEQFF
TRBV14	TRBJ1-1	CASSLGTDNTEAFF
TRBV2	TRBJ2-7	CASKRGGTYEQYF
TRBV30	TRBJ1-1	CAWSVLGTAFF
TRBV28	TRBJ2-5	CASSGTAQETQYF
TRBV21-1	TRBJ2-1	CASSKECNEQFF
TRBV27	TRBJ1-6	CASSIHRDSPLHF
TRBV29-1	TRBJ2-7	CSVGLAYEQYF
TRBV5-6	TRBJ1-2	CASSSTRTGLSYTF
TRBV27	TRBJ1-4	CASSRQGFDEKLFF